What follows are 9 T cell receptor beta chains derived from one specimen sequenced in a study of shared clonotypes between healthy human individuals. Produced via immunoSEQ multiplex PCR; TCRdb's table is partial and in-frame only. Among roughly 2,000,000 clones listed, around 93% were seen once. Naive CD8 cells, CD45RO-negative and positively selected for CCR7, excluded terminally differentiated effector memory CD45RA+ cells. Sequencing was carried out using naive CD8+ T cells from PBMCs. The receptors stem from a man younger than 30 in good health. Some clones in this sample may be carry-over from other donors' samples.

The rearrangement joins TRBV27 to TRBJ1-3; D unclear. Germline V gives CDR1 MNHEY, CDR2 SMNVEV (reference sequence). Trimming left V 2 bases short and J 4 bases short, with 15 bases between. This CDR3 has 16 residues. The chain's CDR3 is CASSLEQPKLGNTIYF. CDR3 DNA sequence: TGTGCCAGCAGTTTAGAACAGCCAAAGCTGGGAAACACCATATATTTT.

V is TRBV5-6 and J is TRBJ1-1; tentative D call: TRBD1 (6 bases). Per germline, CDR1 SGHDT and CDR2 YYEEEE. Trimming cost V 4 bases and J 3 bases, with 22 bases left between them. CDR3 size: 17 residues. The CDR3 sequence is CASSPGSGFPGDTEAFF. The CDR3 coding sequence is TGTGCCAGCAGCCCGGGGTCTGGGTTTCCAGGGGACACTGAAGCTTTCTTT.

The chain couples TRBV6-5 to TRBJ2-5; D possibly uses TRBD1 or TRBD2 (5 bases each). Trimming took 0 bases from V and 6 from J, leaving 8 bases between them. Germline V CDR1 and CDR2: MNHEY, SVGAGI. The CDR3 extends over 13 amino acids. CDR3 sequence reads: CASSYSPGQTQYF. DNA of the CDR3: TGTGCCAGCAGTTACTCTCCGGGGCAGACCCAGTACTTC.

In this sample, this clone turned up once. The chain combines TRBV19 with TRBJ1-5, with TRBD1 as a possible D gene (5 bases). The CDR3 extends over 12 amino acids. Germline CDR1 LNHDA, CDR2 SQIVND (reference sequence). Trimming stripped 3 bases from V and 9 bases from J, with 9 bases between. CDR3: CASSIAGGPQHF. The CDR3 DNA reads as TGTGCCAGTAGTATTGCGGGGGGGCCCCAGCATTTT.

The V call is TRBV27, the J call TRBJ2-7, with D possibly called TRBD1 or TRBD2 (5 bases each). V was cut by 0 bases and J by 0 bases, with 12 bases left in between. Germline assignment: CDR1 MNHEY and CDR2 SMNVEV (reference sequence). The CDR3 is 16 amino acids. CDR3: CASSLSWDGGSYEQYF. CDR3 nucleotides: TGTGCCAGCAGTTTATCGTGGGACGGTGGCTCCTACGAGCAGTACTTC.

The chain is built from TRBV5-1 and TRBJ2-7; 7 bases map to TRBD1. V lost 3 bases to trimming and J lost 5 bases; unmatched junction nucleotides: 8. CDR3 length equals 14 residues. Germline CDR1 SGHRS, CDR2 YFSETQ. The DNA for the CDR3 is TGCGCCAGCAGCTCTTCGACAGGGTCCGACGAGCAGTACTTC. Its protein product is CASSSSTGSDEQYF.

This chain connects TRBV4-1 to TRBJ2-2, with 8 bases aligning to TRBD1. V lost 10 bases to trimming and J lost 3 bases; unmatched junction nucleotides: 7. The CDR3 has 14 amino acids. Germline CDR1 reads MGHRA; CDR2 reads YSYEKL. CDR3 nucleotide sequence: TGCGCCACCGGACAGGGACCTTACACCGGGGAGCTGTTTTTT. Amino acid sequence: CATGQGPYTGELFF.

CDR3 sequence (DNA): TGCGCCAGCAGCCCCGGCTGGGGACAGAGTGAAAAACTGTTTTTT. The encoded protein is CASSPGWGQSEKLFF. V and J are TRBV5-1 and TRBJ1-4; 7 bases line up with TRBD1. Germline CDR1 and CDR2: SGHRS and YFSETQ. The CDR3 length is 15 residues. The ends lost 4 bases at V and 7 bases at J; junction bases unmatched: 10.

The V gene is TRBV4-3, the J gene TRBJ2-5; 8 nucleotides match TRBD1. CDR3 size: 14 residues. J lost 2 bases, V lost 4 bases, and 3 bases had no gene match. Germline lookup yields CDR1 LGHNA and CDR2 YSLEER. CDR3 sequence (DNA): TGCGCCAGCAGCCCCTGGACAGGGCAAGAGACCCAGTACTTC. Translation: CASSPWTGQETQYF.